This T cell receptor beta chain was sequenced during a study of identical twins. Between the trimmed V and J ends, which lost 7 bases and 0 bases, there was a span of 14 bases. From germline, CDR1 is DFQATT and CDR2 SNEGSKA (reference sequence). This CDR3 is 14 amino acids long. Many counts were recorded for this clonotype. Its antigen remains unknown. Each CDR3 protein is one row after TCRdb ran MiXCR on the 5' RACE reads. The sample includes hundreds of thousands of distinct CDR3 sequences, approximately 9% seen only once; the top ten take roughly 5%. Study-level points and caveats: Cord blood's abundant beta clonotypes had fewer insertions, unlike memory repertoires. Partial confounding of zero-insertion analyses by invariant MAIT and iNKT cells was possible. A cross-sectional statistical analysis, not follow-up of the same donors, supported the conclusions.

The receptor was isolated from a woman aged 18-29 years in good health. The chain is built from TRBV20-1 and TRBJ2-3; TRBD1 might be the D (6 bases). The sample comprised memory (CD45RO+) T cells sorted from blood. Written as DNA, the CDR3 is TGCAGTGGGTCGGACAGTTCTAGCACAGATACGCAGTATTTT. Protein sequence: CSGSDSSSTDTQYF.